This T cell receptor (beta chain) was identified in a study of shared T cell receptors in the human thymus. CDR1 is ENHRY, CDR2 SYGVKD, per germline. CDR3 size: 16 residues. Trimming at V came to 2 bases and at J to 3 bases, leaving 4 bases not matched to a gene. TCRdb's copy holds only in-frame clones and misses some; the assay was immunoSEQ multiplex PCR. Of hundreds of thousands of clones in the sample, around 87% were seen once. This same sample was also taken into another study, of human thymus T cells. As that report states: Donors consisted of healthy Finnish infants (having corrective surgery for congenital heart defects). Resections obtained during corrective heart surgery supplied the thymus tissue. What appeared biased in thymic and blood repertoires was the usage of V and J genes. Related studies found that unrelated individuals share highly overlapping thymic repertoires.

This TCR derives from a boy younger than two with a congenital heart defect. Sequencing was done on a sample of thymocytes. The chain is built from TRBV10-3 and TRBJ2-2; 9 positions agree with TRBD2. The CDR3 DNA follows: TGTGCCATCAGTGAGCTGGGCGGGGGGGACACCGGGGAGCTGTTTTTT. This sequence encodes CAISELGGGDTGELFF.